This TCR beta chain was captured by sequencing in a study of blood T cell repertoires in COVID-19. Study-level background: Specimens from acute and convalescent COVID-19 originated in the United States, Italy and Spain. PBMCs, B-cell-depleted T cells, or T cells were the source of the cDNA or gDNA that made up the material.

How the authors handled the data: Reference gene primer amplification yielded estimated nucleated cell counts. Sequenced by immunoSEQ multiplex PCR; TCRdb stores in-frame clones only, minus some. The D gene and trimming were derived from the DNA, and the V and J assignments and clone size from that table. The sample records about 62,000 clones, under 85% being singletons. The CDR3 length is 19 residues. Germline V gives CDR1 MNHEY, CDR2 SMNVEV (reference sequence). The ends were cut back, 3 bases at V and 2 bases at J, with 24 bases in the middle. The sample was peripheral blood. This sequence originates from a woman aged 45-59 years with active or convalescent COVID-19. V and J are TRBV27 and TRBJ2-3, with D tentatively TRBD2 (7 bases). CDR3 coding DNA: TGTGCCAGCAGTTTCGGCGGGGGCGTCTTTAAGGTTAACACAGATACGCAGTATTTT. This sequence encodes CASSFGGGVFKVNTDTQYF.